This entry features one TCR beta chain sequence. This record belongs to a study of T cell changes during pregnancy in multiple sclerosis. Clones were sequenced by immunoSEQ multiplex PCR, and TCRdb holds only the in-frame ones, with some missing. This sample has under 75,000 clones, with 80% to 95% found just once. The CDR3 extends over 15 amino acids. V shed 6 bases, J shed 5 bases, and the junction held 12 bases outside the gene matches. Germline-derived CDR1 and CDR2 are SGHDN and FVKESK. The sample in question was CD4+ T cells from peripheral blood mononuclear cells, obtained after pregnancy. The V gene is TRBV14, the J gene TRBJ1-2, with 7 bases aligning to TRBD1. This clonotype was obtained from a female donor with multiple sclerosis, enrolled in a pregnancy study. The CDR3 DNA follows: TGTGCCAGCAGTCCAGCAAGGGGGCGGACTTATGGCTACACCTTC. As protein: CASSPARGRTYGYTF.